These T cell receptor beta chains were read from a single sample in a study of cytomegalovirus exposure and HLA in healthy donors. Generated by immunoSEQ multiplex PCR, the TCRdb table keeps only in-frame clones and is missing some. The data hold about 150,000 clones, with about 76% observed a single time. The sequencing input was PBMCs. These receptors all come from a woman aged 18-29 years in good health and CMV-seropositive. Both conserved end residues are part of each CDR3. Each record gives: V gene, clone size, J gene, CDR3 length, D gene, CDR3 DNA, CDR3 protein. D genes are given only for firm matches. For some rows the clone size is stated as once, few or many, or as a class when expanded; others skip it.

TRBV7-8	few	TRBJ1-2	15	.	TGTGCCAGCAGCTTGGGCCAGGAGGGGTACTATGGCTACACCTTC	CASSLGQEGYYGYTF
TRBV28	.	TRBJ2-5	17	.	TGTGCCAGCAGTCCACCTCCTTCGACAATTTCTCAAGAGACCCAGTACTTC	CASSPPPSTISQETQYF
TRBV7-6	.	TRBJ2-1	17	TRBD2	TGTGCCAGCAGCCTTGGGAGAGCTAGCGGGGGAACCAATGAGCAGTTCTTC	CASSLGRASGGTNEQFF
TRBV29-1	.	TRBJ1-2	8	.	TGCAGCGGACCGCAGGGTTCCTTC	CSGPQGSF
TRBV2	.	TRBJ2-5	17	TRBD1	TGTGCCAGCAGGGATTCTCCGGGACAGGGGGCCGCGGAGACCCAGTACTTC	CASRDSPGQGAAETQYF
TRBV5-4	.	TRBJ2-7	15	TRBD1	TGTGCCAGCAGCACAGTTGGGACAGGGAACTACGAGCAGTACTTC	CASSTVGTGNYEQYF
TRBV5-6	.	TRBJ1-4	14	.	TGTGCCAGCAGCTTGGCCGGGGATAGTGAAAAACTGTTTTTT	CASSLAGDSEKLFF
TRBV6-6	.	TRBJ2-7	12	.	TGTGCCAGCAGTTCCCAGGGCGACGAGCAGTACTTC	CASSSQGDEQYF
TRBV27	once	TRBJ2-7	14	.	TGTGCCAGCAGCGCCTACAGCTACTCCTACGAGCAGTACTTC	CASSAYSYSYEQYF
TRBV7-9	.	TRBJ2-1	15	.	TGTGCCAGCAGCTTAGTGCGGACAGCGCCCAATGAGCAGTTCTTC	CASSLVRTAPNEQFF
TRBV7-2	.	TRBJ2-1	16	.	TGTGCCAGCAGCTTCTCGGGGGGCTCCAGCTACAATGAGCAGTTCTTC	CASSFSGGSSYNEQFF
TRBV18	few	TRBJ2-7	14	.	TGTGCCAGCTCCCTTCGGGGGAGACCCTACGAGCAGTACTTC	CASSLRGRPYEQYF
TRBV27	.	TRBJ2-3	13	.	TGTGCCAGCTTAAACTCCAGGGCCGATACGCAGTATTTT	CASLNSRADTQYF
TRBV9	.	TRBJ1-5	15	TRBD1	TGTGCCAGCAGCGTAGGGGACAGGCCGGGTCAGCCCCAGCATTTT	CASSVGDRPGQPQHF
TRBV7-2	.	TRBJ2-1	14	.	TGTGCCAGCCCGCCGGACAGCACCTACAGTGAGCAGTTCTTC	CASPPDSTYSEQFF
TRBV4-1	once	TRBJ2-7	14	TRBD1	TGCGCCAGCAGCCAAGGACAGGGGGCCTACGAGCAGTACTTC	CASSQGQGAYEQYF
TRBV30	.	TRBJ1-1	12	.	TGTGCCTGGAGTGCGTCAGGCACTGAAGCTTTCTTT	CAWSASGTEAFF
TRBV13	.	TRBJ2-7	15	TRBD2	TGTGCCAGCAGCTTCCTAGCGGGGGGCGACTACGAGCAGTACTTC	CASSFLAGGDYEQYF
TRBV9	.	TRBJ1-1	15	.	TGTGCCAGCAGCGTAGGCCCAGGCCTCAACACTGAAGCTTTCTTT	CASSVGPGLNTEAFF
TRBV10-3	.	TRBJ1-1	17	TRBD1	TGTGCCATCACCGGGGCCGGAACGGGACAGGGAATCTCTGAAGCTTTCTTT	CAITGAGTGQGISEAFF
TRBV11-3	.	TRBJ2-5	15	TRBD1	TGTGCCAGCAGCCGCGGAAGTACAGGGGTCGTGACCCAGTACTTC	CASSRGSTGVVTQYF
TRBV29-1	few	TRBJ1-3	16	TRBD1	TGCAGCGTTTTGGACAGGGACGACGTCTCTGGAAACACCATATATTTT	CSVLDRDDVSGNTIYF
TRBV5-5	few	TRBJ2-3	16	TRBD2	TGTGCCAGCAGCTCCCGTTCAGGTAGCGGGGAAGATACGCAGTATTTT	CASSSRSGSGEDTQYF
TRBV7-2	.	TRBJ1-3	16	TRBD1	TGTGCCAGCAGCTTATCAGCAGGGGGTAAAGGAAACACCATATATTTT	CASSLSAGGKGNTIYF
TRBV7-6	.	TRBJ1-4	15	TRBD1	TGTGCCAGCAGCCCCGGGACAGTCGTTAATGAAAAACTGTTTTTT	CASSPGTVVNEKLFF
TRBV7-8	few	TRBJ2-7	13	.	TGTGCCAGCCGGGAGTCCCACTCCTACGAGCAGTACTTC	CASRESHSYEQYF
TRBV5-6	.	TRBJ2-3	17	.	TGTGCCAGCAGCTTGGGGGATACAGGGTTTGGGACAGATACGCAGTATTTT	CASSLGDTGFGTDTQYF
TRBV27	.	TRBJ2-5	13	.	TGTGCCAGCAGTTTACAGGGTCAAGAGACCCAGTACTTC	CASSLQGQETQYF
TRBV2	.	TRBJ2-5	16	TRBD2	TGTGCCAGCAGTATTCCCCGGGACTACAACCAAGAGACCCAGTACTTC	CASSIPRDYNQETQYF
TRBV7-2	.	TRBJ2-1	16	TRBD2	TGTGCCAGCAGCCCCTGGACTAGCGGGGTCTACAATGAGCAGTTCTTC	CASSPWTSGVYNEQFF